This TCR beta chain originates from a study of CD8 T cells in Susac syndrome. Study-wide findings and caveats: The greatest CD8+ clonal expansion in Susac occurred in TEMRA cells and in active patients.

Concerning this clonotype itself: Its target is unknown.

Reverse transcription of roughly 0.45 to 1 ug RNA used random hexamers. TCRdb re-analysed the immunoSEQ multiplex PCR reads in MiXCR, keeping a single row per CDR3 protein. The sample contains about 110,000 distinct CDR3 sequences, roughly 94% of which appear only once. The germline CDR1 and CDR2 sequences are SGDLS and YYNGEE. V lost 3 bases to trimming and J lost 6 bases; unmatched junction nucleotides: 5. The CDR3 consists of 14 residues. The chain recombines TRBV9 with TRBJ2-2, with 7 bases aligning to TRBD2. This receptor was obtained from a human donor with Susac syndrome. Sequenced: CD8+ T cells from PBMCs. Here the CDR3 DNA reads TGTGCCAGCAGCGACGGGGGGTCCCCCGGGGAGCTGTTTTTT. It yields the protein CASSDGGSPGELFF.